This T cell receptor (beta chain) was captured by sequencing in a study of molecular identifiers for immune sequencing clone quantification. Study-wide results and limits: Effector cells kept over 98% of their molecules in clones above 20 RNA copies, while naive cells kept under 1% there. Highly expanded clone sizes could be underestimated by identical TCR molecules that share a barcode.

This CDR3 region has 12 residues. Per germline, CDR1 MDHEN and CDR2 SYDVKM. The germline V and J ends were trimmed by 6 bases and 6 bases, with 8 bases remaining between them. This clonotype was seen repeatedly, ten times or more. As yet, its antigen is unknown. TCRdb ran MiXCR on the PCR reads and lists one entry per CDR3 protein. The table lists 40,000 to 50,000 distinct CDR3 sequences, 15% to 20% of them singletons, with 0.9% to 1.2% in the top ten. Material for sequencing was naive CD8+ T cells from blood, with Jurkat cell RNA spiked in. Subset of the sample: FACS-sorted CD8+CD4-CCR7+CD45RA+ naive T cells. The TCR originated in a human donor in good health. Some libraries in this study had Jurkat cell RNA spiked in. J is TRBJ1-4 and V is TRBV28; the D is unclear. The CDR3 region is CASRAWDEKLFF. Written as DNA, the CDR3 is TGTGCCAGCAGGGCCTGGGATGAAAAACTGTTTTTT.